The subject of this entry is one T cell receptor beta chain. The data are from a study of blood T cell repertoires in COVID-19. Germline assignment: CDR1 MDHEN and CDR2 SYDVKM. V lost 4 bases to trimming and J lost 9 bases; unmatched junction nucleotides: 10. The CDR3 totals 16 residues. The protocol was immunoSEQ multiplex PCR, while the TCRdb copy is restricted to in-frame clones and leaves out a portion. The sample contains approximately 180,000 clones, around 90% of which appear only once. The sample comprised peripheral blood. The chain joins TRBV28 to TRBJ2-1; TRBD1 aligns across 12 bases. The receptor was isolated from a man over 45 with acute or convalescent COVID-19. The CDR3 sequence: CASSSVGQGAKVEQFF. The CDR3 DNA is TGTGCCAGCAGTTCGGTGGGACAGGGGGCCAAGGTTGAGCAGTTCTTC.